The clone carrying this T cell receptor beta chain came up once. The data belong to a study of shared clonotypes between healthy human individuals. Assay used: immunoSEQ multiplex PCR; TCRdb lists only in-frame clones, some missing. The data show roughly 1,500,000 clones, with 98% seen just once and roughly 0.45% held by the top ten. The CDR3 is 15 amino acids. Germline V CDR1 and CDR2: SGHNT, YENEEA. V lost 5 bases and J lost 5, with 19 bases in between. The V gene is TRBV11-3, the J gene TRBJ2-7; D remains ambiguous. The TCR sequence derives from a man aged 30 to 39 in good health. Sequencing was done on a sample of naive CD4+ T cells sorted from blood. Noted subset: CD45RA+ positively selected. In DNA, the CDR3 is TGTGCCAGCAGCCCAGGCCCTAGTCCACCACACGAGCAGTACTTC. This sequence encodes CASSPGPSPPHEQYF.